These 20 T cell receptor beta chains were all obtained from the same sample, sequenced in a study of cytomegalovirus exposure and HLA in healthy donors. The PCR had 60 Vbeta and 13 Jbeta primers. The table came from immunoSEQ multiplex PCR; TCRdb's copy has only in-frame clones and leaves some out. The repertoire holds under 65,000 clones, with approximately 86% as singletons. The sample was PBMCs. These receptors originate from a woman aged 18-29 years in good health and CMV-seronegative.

CDR3 bases: TGTGCCAGCAGTTTAAAAGGGACAGGGGGGAATCAGCCCCAGCATTTT. Its protein product is CASSLKGTGGNQPQHF. V gene TRBV27 combines with J gene TRBJ1-5; TRBD1 matches 11 bases. Germline V gene lookup returns CDR1 MNHEY and CDR2 SMNVEV (reference sequence). This CDR3 comprises 16 residues. Unmatched junction bases numbered 4, after V lost 2 bases and J lost 4 bases.

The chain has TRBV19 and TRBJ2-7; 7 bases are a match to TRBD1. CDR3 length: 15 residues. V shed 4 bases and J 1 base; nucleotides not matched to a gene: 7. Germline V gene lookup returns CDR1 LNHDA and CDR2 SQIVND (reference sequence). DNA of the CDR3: TGTGCCAGTAGTAACGGACAGGAACATTCCTACGAGCAGTACTTC. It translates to CASSNGQEHSYEQYF.

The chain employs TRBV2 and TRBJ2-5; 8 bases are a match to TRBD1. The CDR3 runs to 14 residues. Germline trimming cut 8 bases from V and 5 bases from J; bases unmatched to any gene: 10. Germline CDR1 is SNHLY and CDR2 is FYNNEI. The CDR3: CASFRPTGGETQYF. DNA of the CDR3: TGTGCCAGCTTCCGACCTACAGGGGGGGAGACCCAGTACTTC.

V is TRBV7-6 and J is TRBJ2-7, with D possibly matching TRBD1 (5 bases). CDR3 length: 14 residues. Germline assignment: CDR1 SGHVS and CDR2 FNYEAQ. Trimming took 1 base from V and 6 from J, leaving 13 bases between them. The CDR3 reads CASSLGGYSSEQYF. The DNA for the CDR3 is TGTGCCAGCAGCTTAGGGGGCTATTCTAGCGAGCAGTACTTC.

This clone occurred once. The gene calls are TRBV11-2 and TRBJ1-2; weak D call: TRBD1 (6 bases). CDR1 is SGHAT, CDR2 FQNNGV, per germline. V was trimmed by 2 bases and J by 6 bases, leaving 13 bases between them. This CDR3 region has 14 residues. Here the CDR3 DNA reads TGTGCCAGCAGCTTATGGGGGGGGCAAAATGGCTACACCTTC. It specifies CASSLWGGQNGYTF.

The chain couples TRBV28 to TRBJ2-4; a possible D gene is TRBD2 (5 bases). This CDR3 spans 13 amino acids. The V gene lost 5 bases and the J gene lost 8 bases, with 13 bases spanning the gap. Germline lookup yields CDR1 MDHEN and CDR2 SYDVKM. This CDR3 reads CASSVGSRDIQYF. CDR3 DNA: TGTGCCAGCAGTGTAGGGAGCCGGGACATTCAGTACTTC.

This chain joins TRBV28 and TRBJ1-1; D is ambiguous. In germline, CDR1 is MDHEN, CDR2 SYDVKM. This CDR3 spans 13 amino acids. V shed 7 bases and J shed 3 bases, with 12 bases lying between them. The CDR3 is CASKATRDTEAFF. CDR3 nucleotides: TGTGCCAGCAAGGCTACTCGGGACACTGAAGCTTTCTTT.

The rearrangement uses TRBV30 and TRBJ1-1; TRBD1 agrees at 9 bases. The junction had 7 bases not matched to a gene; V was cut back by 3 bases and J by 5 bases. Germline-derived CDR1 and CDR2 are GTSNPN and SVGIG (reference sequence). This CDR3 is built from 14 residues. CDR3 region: CAWREYRGQTEAFF. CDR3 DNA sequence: TGTGCCTGGAGAGAATACAGGGGGCAAACTGAAGCTTTCTTT.

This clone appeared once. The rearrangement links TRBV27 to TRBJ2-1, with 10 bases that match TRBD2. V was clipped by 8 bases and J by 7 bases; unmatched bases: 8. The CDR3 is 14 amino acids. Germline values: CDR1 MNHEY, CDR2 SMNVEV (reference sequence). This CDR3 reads CASRSWTSGNEQFF. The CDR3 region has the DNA TGTGCCAGCCGTTCATGGACTAGCGGAAATGAGCAGTTCTTC.

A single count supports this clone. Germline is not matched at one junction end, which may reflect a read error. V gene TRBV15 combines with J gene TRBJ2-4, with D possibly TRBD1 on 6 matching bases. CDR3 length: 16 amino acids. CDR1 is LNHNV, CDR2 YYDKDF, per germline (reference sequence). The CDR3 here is CATSTLLQGNQNSQYF. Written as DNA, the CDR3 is TGTGCCACCAGCACGCTTCTCCAGGGGAATCAAAACAGTCAGTACTTC.

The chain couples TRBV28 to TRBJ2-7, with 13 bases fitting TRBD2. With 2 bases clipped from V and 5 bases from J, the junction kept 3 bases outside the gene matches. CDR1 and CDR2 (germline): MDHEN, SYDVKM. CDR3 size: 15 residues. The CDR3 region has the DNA TGTGCCAGCAGTTTACCCGGGACTAGCGGGAACGAGCAGTACTTC. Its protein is CASSLPGTSGNEQYF.

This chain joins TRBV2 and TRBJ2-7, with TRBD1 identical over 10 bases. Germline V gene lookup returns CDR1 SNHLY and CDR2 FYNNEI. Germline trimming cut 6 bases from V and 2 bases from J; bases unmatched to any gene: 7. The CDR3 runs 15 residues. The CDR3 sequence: CASSQTGGETYEQYF. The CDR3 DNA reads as TGTGCCAGCAGCCAGACAGGGGGCGAGACCTACGAGCAGTACTTC.

The CDR3 spells CASMAGTGGVGEKLFF. The CDR3 region has the DNA TGTGCCAGCATGGCAGGGACAGGGGGCGTAGGTGAAAAACTGTTTTTT. V is TRBV5-5 and J is TRBJ1-4, with TRBD1 identical over 12 bases. With 6 bases clipped from V and 7 bases from J, the junction kept 10 bases outside the gene matches. The CDR3 loop spans 16 amino acids. Germline CDR1 SGHKS, CDR2 YYEKEE (reference sequence).

CDR3 DNA: TGCGCCAGCAGCTTGGCAGCGCCAAGGGGAACGAACACTGAAGCTTTCTTT. Translating it yields CASSLAAPRGTNTEAFF. This chain connects TRBV5-1 to TRBJ1-1; D is perhaps TRBD1 (5 bases). CDR1 SGHRS and CDR2 YFSETQ come from the germline V gene. With 0 bases removed from V and 1 base from J, the gap between germline ends came to 16 bases. This CDR3 spans 17 amino acids. Based on the CDR3 plus reference TRBV5-1 and TRBJ1-1, the full variable domain is KAGVTQTPRYLIKTRGQQVTLSCSPISGHRSVSWYQQTPGQGLQFLFEYFSETQRNKGNFPGRFSGRQFSNSRSEMNVSTLELGDSALYLCASSLAAPRGTNTEAFFGQGTRLTVV.

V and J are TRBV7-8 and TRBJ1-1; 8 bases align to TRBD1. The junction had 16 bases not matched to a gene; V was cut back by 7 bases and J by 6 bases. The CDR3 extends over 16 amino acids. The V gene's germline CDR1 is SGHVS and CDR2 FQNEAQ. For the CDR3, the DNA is TGTGCCAGCACTTTGGGTGGGCAGGGGGCGCGGTCTGAAGCTTTCTTT. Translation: CASTLGGQGARSEAFF.

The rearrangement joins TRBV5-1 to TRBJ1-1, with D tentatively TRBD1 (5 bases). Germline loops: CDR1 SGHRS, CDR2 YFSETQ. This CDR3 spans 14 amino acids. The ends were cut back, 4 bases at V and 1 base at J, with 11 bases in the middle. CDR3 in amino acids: CASSQRQTNTEAFF. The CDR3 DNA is TGCGCCAGCAGCCAGAGACAGACGAACACTGAAGCTTTCTTT.

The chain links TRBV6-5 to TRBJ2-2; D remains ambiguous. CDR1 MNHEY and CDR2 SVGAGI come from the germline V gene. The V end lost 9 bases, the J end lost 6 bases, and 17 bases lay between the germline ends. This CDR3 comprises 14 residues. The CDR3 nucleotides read TGTGCCAGTAGAGATGGGCTTTTGGCCGGGGAGCTGTTTTTT. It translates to CASRDGLLAGELFF.

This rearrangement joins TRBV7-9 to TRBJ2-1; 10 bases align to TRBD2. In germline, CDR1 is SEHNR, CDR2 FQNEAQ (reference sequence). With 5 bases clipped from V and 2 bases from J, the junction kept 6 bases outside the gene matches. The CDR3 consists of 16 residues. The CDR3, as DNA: TGTGCCAGCAGCCCTGGGGGGACTAGCGCCTACAATGAGCAGTTCTTC. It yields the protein CASSPGGTSAYNEQFF. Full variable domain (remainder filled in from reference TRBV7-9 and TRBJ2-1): DTGVSQNPRHKITKRGQNVTFRCDPISEHNRLYWYRQTLGQGPEFLTYFQNEAQLEKSRLLSDRFSAERPKGSFSTLEIQRTEQGDSAMYLCASSPGGTSAYNEQFFGPGTRLTVL.

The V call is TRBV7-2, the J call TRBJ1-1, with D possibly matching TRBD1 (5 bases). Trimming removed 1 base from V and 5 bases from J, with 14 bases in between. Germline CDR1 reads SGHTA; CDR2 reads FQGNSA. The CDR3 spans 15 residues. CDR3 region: CASSLVGGITTEAFF. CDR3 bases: TGTGCCAGCAGCTTAGTTGGGGGGATTACAACTGAAGCTTTCTTT.

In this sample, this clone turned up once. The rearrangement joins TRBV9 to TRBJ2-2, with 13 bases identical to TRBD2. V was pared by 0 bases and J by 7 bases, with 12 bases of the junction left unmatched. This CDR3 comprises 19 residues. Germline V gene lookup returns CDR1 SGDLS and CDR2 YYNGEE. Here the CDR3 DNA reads TGTGCCAGCAGCGTAGCAGCGGGGACTAGCGGGGCCGGTGTCGGGGAGCTGTTTTTT. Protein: CASSVAAGTSGAGVGELFF.